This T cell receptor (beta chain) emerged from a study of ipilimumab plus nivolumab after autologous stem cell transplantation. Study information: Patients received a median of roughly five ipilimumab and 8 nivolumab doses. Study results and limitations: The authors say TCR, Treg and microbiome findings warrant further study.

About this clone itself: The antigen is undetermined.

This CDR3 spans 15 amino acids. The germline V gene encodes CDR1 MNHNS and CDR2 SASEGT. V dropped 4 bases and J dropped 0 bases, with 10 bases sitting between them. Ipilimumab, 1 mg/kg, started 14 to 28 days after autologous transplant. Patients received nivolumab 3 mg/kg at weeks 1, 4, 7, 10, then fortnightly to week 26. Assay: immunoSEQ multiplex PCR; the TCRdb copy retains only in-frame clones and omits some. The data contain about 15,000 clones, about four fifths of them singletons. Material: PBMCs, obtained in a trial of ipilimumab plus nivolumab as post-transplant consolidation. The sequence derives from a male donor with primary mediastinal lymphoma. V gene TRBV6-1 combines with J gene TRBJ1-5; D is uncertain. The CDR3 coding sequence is TGTGCCAGCAGTGTGACGGATTATAGCAATCAGCCCCAGCATTTT. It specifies CASSVTDYSNQPQHF.